The rows below give T cell receptor beta chains drawn from one sample of a study of early T cells in non-severe SARS-CoV-2 infection. TCRdb recomputed calls from the 5' RACE reads with MiXCR, one row per CDR3 protein. The table lists roughly 100,000 distinct CDR3 sequences, less than 15% of them singletons. The sequenced material came from whole blood. The receptors were gathered from an adult who was a healthcare worker with PCR-confirmed SARS-CoV-2 infection or an uninfected control (not recorded which). Each CDR3 is given with its conserved first and last residue. A D gene is named only where the DNA matches it firmly. Only some rows state a clone size, as once, few, many or a class for expanded clones.

cdr3_nt cdr3_aa j_call v_call cdr3_length d_call clone_size
TGCGCCAGCAGCCCGACACTAGCGGGGATCACAGATACGCAGTATTTT CASSPTLAGITDTQYF TRBJ2-3 TRBV4-1 16 TRBD2 few
TGTGCCAGTAGACGTGATTCGGTAGGCAAGTTCTTC CASRRDSVGKFF TRBJ2-1 TRBV19 12 - -
TGTGCCAGCAGGAACTGGATACGCACAGATACGCAGTATTTT CASRNWIRTDTQYF TRBJ2-3 TRBV7-9 14 - many
TGTGCCAGCAGTCCCCTACCGGACTCCCCCGCGGATACGCAGTATTTT CASSPLPDSPADTQYF TRBJ2-3 TRBV27 16 - medium-sized
TGTGCCAGCAGCCAAGATACGGGGGGCGCGGACGAGCAGTACTTC CASSQDTGGADEQYF TRBJ2-7 TRBV4-2 15 - many
TGTGCCAGCAGCCCACTAACAGGGGCGGAGCGCACAGATACGCAGTATTTT CASSPLTGAERTDTQYF TRBJ2-3 TRBV3-1 17 TRBD1 -
TGCAGCGTTGAAGTCCGAGACAGGGGAGTCGGGGAGCAGTACTTC CSVEVRDRGVGEQYF TRBJ2-7 TRBV29-1 15 TRBD1 -
TGTGCCAGCAGCCCCAATCTGTGGGGAGGGCCGTACAATGAGCAGTTCTTC CASSPNLWGGPYNEQFF TRBJ2-1 TRBV3-1 17 TRBD2 many
TGTGCCAGCTTCCGAGCGGGGCTGCCTACTGAAGCTTTCTTT CASFRAGLPTEAFF TRBJ1-1 TRBV6-1 14 - few
TGTGCCAGCAGCAAGAAGGTTATAAACCAGCCCCAGCATTTT CASSKKVINQPQHF TRBJ1-5 TRBV21-1 14 - -
TGTGCCAGCAGTTACGGGACAGTCGTGGGGAATTCACCCCTCCACTTT CASSYGTVVGNSPLHF TRBJ1-6 TRBV6-5 16 TRBD1 -
TGTGCCAGTACCTCCGGGACAGGGCGAAACATTCAGTACTTC CASTSGTGRNIQYF TRBJ2-4 TRBV19 14 TRBD1 many
TGTGCCAGCAGCTTAGACTCATACCTTTACAATGAGCAGTTCTTC CASSLDSYLYNEQFF TRBJ2-1 TRBV7-9 15 - -
TGCAGTGCTAGCCCCCCCGGAGTGACCTACGAGCAGTACTTC CSASPPGVTYEQYF TRBJ2-7 TRBV20-1 14 - many
TGTGCCAGCAGCTTAGCCGTTGGGTACGAGCAGTACTTC CASSLAVGYEQYF TRBJ2-7 TRBV11-2 13 - many
TGTGCCAGCAGCTTCCGGGACAGGGCGAACACCGGGGAGCTGTTTTTT CASSFRDRANTGELFF TRBJ2-2 TRBV9 16 TRBD1 -
TGCAGTGGACAGGGTAGGGACAATGAGCAGTTCTTC CSGQGRDNEQFF TRBJ2-1 TRBV20-1 12 TRBD1 -
TGTGCCAGCAGCCCCACCAGGACTAGCGGAGCCTACGAGCAGTACTTC CASSPTRTSGAYEQYF TRBJ2-7 TRBV7-2 16 TRBD2 -
TGTGCCAGCAGCGCCCATTTGTCAGATACGCAGTATTTT CASSAHLSDTQYF TRBJ2-3 TRBV3-1 13 - -
TGTGCCAGCAGCTCTCAAGGCTCCCTGCTTTCCTACAATGAGCAGTTCTTC CASSSQGSLLSYNEQFF TRBJ2-1 TRBV3-1 17 - -
TGCAGCGCCGAAGGGGGTCCGTACGAGCAGTACTTC CSAEGGPYEQYF TRBJ2-7 TRBV29-1 12 - many
TGTGCCAGCAGCCCCCTAGCCAGGACTAGCGGGACAGAGACCCAGTACTTC CASSPLARTSGTETQYF TRBJ2-5 TRBV4-2 17 TRBD2 few
TGTGCCAGCAGTTTAGGGGGTTGGGGCACCGGGGAGCTGTTTTTT CASSLGGWGTGELFF TRBJ2-2 TRBV12-3/TRBV12-4 15 - few
TGTGCCAGCAGCTTAAGGTTCCAGGTGCACAATGAGCAGTTCTTC CASSLRFQVHNEQFF TRBJ2-1 TRBV7-2 15 - many
TGCAGTGCTCCAAGCACTAGCGGGATAATCGATGAGCAGTTCTTC CSAPSTSGIIDEQFF TRBJ2-1 TRBV20-1 15 TRBD2 -
TGTGCCAGCAGTCAGGGGGTGGCCAAAAACATTCAGTACTTC CASSQGVAKNIQYF TRBJ2-4 TRBV27 14 TRBD1 few
TGTGCCAGCAGTTCGAGGGATAGCGGGAGGGCTTCAAACTACGAGCAGTACTTC CASSSRDSGRASNYEQYF TRBJ2-7 TRBV27 18 TRBD2 -
TGTGCCAGCAGCTTTTGGACTAGTAGCCGGGAGCTGTTTTTT CASSFWTSSRELFF TRBJ2-2 TRBV7-9 14 TRBD2 -